The 17 T cell receptor beta chains in this list originate from one sample, sequenced in a study of blood T cells in healthy people across ages (dated by TCRdb to the mid-2010s). The library was built by means of 5' RACE. This sample was sequenced with an Illumina HiSeq 2500. A second about 7 to 11 cycle PCR used a sample-barcoded 5' primer and a J-beta primer mix. Using fastp trimming at Q25 and MiXCR clonotype assembly, TCRdb reanalyzed the public sequencing data and kept in-frame beta chains. Here each entry gathers all rows of one CDR3 protein and keeps the most common genes and DNA. The sample contains about 730,000 distinct CDR3 sequences, 40% to 45% of them found a single time. The ten largest clones add up to 20% to 25% of the sample. Sequenced sample: blood. The receptor source for this set is a woman aged 60-75 years in good health.

The chain recombines TRBV30 with TRBJ2-1; 10 bases agree with TRBD2. The CDR3 consists of 15 residues. V lost 0 bases and J lost 1; bases outside the gene matches: 0. Germline CDR1 reads GTSNPN; CDR2 reads SVGIG (reference sequence). CDR3 in amino acids: CAWSVAGGSYNEQFF. The CDR3 DNA reads TGTGCCTGGAGTGTAGCGGGGGGGTCCTACAATGAGCAGTTCTTC.

This clonotype was seen more than once but under ten times. J is TRBJ1-2 and V is TRBV29-1; D is unresolved. The CDR3 spans 12 residues. Germline V gene sequence: CDR1 SQVTM, CDR2 ANQGSEA. V lost 7 bases to trimming and J lost 4 bases, with 13 bases between them. CDR3 nucleotides: TGCAGCGCCGGAACGGGAACCTATGGCTACACCTTC. This sequence encodes CSAGTGTYGYTF. Combining the CDR3 with reference TRBV29-1 and TRBJ1-2 gives the whole variable domain SAVISQKPSRDICQRGTSLTIQCQVDSQVTMMFWYRQQPGQSLTLIATANQGSEATYESGFVIDKFPISRPNLTFSTLTVSNMSPEDSSIYLCSAGTGTYGYTFGSGTRLTVV.

This clonotype was seen more than once but under ten times. In nucleotides, the CDR3 is TGTGCCAGCAGCCCGAAACCTTTCCCAGGGACCCAGTACTTC. The encoded protein is CASSPKPFPGTQYF. The chain combines TRBV7-9 with TRBJ2-5; D ambiguous. Germline lookup yields CDR1 SEHNR and CDR2 FQNEAQ (reference sequence). V was pared by 5 bases and J by 7 bases, with 17 bases between. The CDR3 runs to 14 residues.

The V call is TRBV14, the J call TRBJ2-5, with TRBD1 as a possible D gene (5 bases). This CDR3 has 12 amino acids. V was cut by 0 bases and J by 11 bases, with 10 bases left in between. From germline, CDR1 is SGHDN and CDR2 FVKESK. The DNA for the CDR3 is TGTGCCAGCAGCCAAGATGGGGCTCTTCAGTACTTC. Translation gives CASSQDGALQYF.

The rearrangement joins TRBV19 to TRBJ2-1; D ambiguous. Germline V gene data show CDR1 as LNHDA and CDR2 as SQIVND (reference sequence). V lost 6 bases to trimming and J lost 6 bases, with 15 bases between them. The CDR3 covers 14 residues. The DNA for the CDR3 is TGTGCCAGTAGCCCCGGAGATGGGCCCAATGAGCAGTTCTTC. The encoded protein is CASSPGDGPNEQFF.

This clonotype was counted between two and nine times. The V call is TRBV29-1, the J call TRBJ2-7; 8 bases match TRBD1. The J segment lost 10 bases and the V segment lost 5 bases, leaving 13 bases of the junction unmatched. The CDR3 sequence is 13 residues long. Germline V gene sequence: CDR1 SQVTM, CDR2 ANQGSEA. The CDR3 DNA reads TGCAGCGTTAGCAGGGGGCCACAAGAGGCCCAGTACTTC. It yields the protein CSVSRGPQEAQYF.

The chain has TRBV2 and TRBJ1-5, with D unclear. Germline values: CDR1 SNHLY, CDR2 FYNNEI. The CDR3 runs 13 residues. Between the trimmed V and J ends, which lost 5 bases and 7 bases, there was a span of 12 bases. Written as DNA, the CDR3 is TGTGCCAGCAGTTTCACAGATGTCCAGCCCCAGCATTTT. Encoded protein: CASSFTDVQPQHF.

This clonotype was counted at least ten times. V usage is TRBV5-1 and J usage is TRBJ2-1; 7 nucleotides agree with TRBD1. Looked up from germline, CDR1 is SGHRS and CDR2 is YFSETQ. The CDR3 runs to 13 residues. The trim removed 4 bases at V and 9 bases at J, leaving 7 bases unmatched. CDR3 DNA sequence: TGCGCCAGCAGCGGAACCAGGGGGAGTGAGCAGTTCTTC. Amino acids: CASSGTRGSEQFF. Full variable domain (remainder filled in from reference TRBV5-1 and TRBJ2-1): KAGVTQTPRYLIKTRGQQVTLSCSPISGHRSVSWYQQTPGQGLQFLFEYFSETQRNKGNFPGRFSGRQFSNSRSEMNVSTLELGDSALYLCASSGTRGSEQFFGPGTRLTVL.

Details on this clonotype: A much more abundant neighbour one base away suggests this may be a read error. V is TRBV29-1 and J is TRBJ2-1; 9 nucleotides line up with TRBD2. The last part of the DNA fits TRBJ2-7 better; the J call may be wrong. CDR1 is SQVTM and CDR2 is ANQGSEA in the germline V gene. The CDR3 extends over 14 amino acids. The CDR3 DNA sequence: TGCAGCGTTGAAGGAGCGGGGGGCTACAATGAGCAGTACTTC. Residues: CSVEGAGGYNEQYF.

In the case of this clonotype: This may arise from a read error, as a much more abundant clone is one base away. V usage is TRBV20-1 and J usage is TRBJ2-1; 8 bases align to TRBD2. From germline, CDR1 is DFQATT and CDR2 SNEGSKA (reference sequence). This CDR3 contains 15 residues. The CDR3 DNA reads as TGCAGTACTAGAGGGAACGGGGGGGCCTCCAATGAGCAGTTCTTC. Residues: CSTRGNGGASNEQFF.

On this clonotype itself: This sequence may be a read error, since a much larger clone differs from it by one base. This chain uses TRBV5-1 with TRBJ2-1; TRBD2 matches at 7 bases. From germline, CDR1 is SGHRS and CDR2 YFSETQ. CDR3 length: 16 amino acids. The CDR3 coding sequence is TGCGCCAGCAGCTTGGAGCGGGGAACCAGCGACAATGAGCGGTTCTTC. Amino acid sequence: CASSLERGTSDNERFF.

This clonotype was counted a few times. V is TRBV27 and J is TRBJ1-5; D perhaps matches TRBD1 (6 bases). Germline assignment: CDR1 MNHEY and CDR2 SMNVEV (reference sequence). The CDR3 spans 13 residues. Trimming removed 5 bases at V and 5 bases at J, with 10 bases between. CDR3 region: CASSVQGDQPQHF. CDR3 sequence (DNA): TGTGCCAGCAGTGTACAGGGTGATCAGCCCCAGCATTTT.

As to this clonotype: It may be a read error: a sequence one base away is much more abundant. The V and J genes are TRBV20-1 and TRBJ2-7; D remains ambiguous. TRBJ2-5 explains the end of the DNA better; the J call may be wrong. Per germline, CDR1 DFQATT and CDR2 SNEGSKA (reference sequence). The CDR3 sequence is 16 residues long. The CDR3 region is CSAKYLSTGRKETQYF. The CDR3 DNA reads TGCAGTGCTAAATACCTGTCAACGGGCCGAAAAGAGACCCAGTACTTC.

As regards this clonotype: This may arise from a read error, as a much more abundant clone is one base away. The rearrangement links TRBV6-6 to TRBJ2-6, with unresolved D. The CDR3 is made up of 15 amino acids. The V and J ends lost 5 bases and 0 bases respectively, with 8 bases between them. The germline V gene has CDR1 MNHNY and CDR2 SVGAGI (reference sequence). The CDR3 region is CASSTVASGANVLTF. The CDR3 DNA reads as TGTGCCAGCAGTACAGTTGCCTCTGGGGCCAACGTCCTGACTTTC.

This clonotype was detected only a few times. The J gene is TRBJ2-3, the V gene TRBV27, with D perhaps TRBD2 (6 bases). Between the trimmed V and J ends, which lost 1 base and 0 bases, there was a span of 11 bases. The CDR3 is 16 residues long. Germline V gives CDR1 MNHEY, CDR2 SMNVEV (reference sequence). The chain's CDR3 is CASSLYGGVSTDTQYF. The CDR3 DNA sequence: TGTGCCAGCAGTTTATACGGCGGGGTGAGCACAGATACGCAGTATTTT.

This clonotype occurred a few times. The chain joins TRBV2 to TRBJ2-5, with D tentatively TRBD2 (5 bases). Germline V CDR1 and CDR2: SNHLY, FYNNEI. V dropped 3 bases and J dropped 7 bases, with 12 bases sitting between them. The CDR3 sequence is 13 residues long. The chain's CDR3 is CASSEDLEGTQYF. The CDR3 DNA follows: TGTGCCAGCAGTGAGGACCTCGAGGGGACCCAGTACTTC.

This clonotype was found a few times. The chain joins TRBV2 to TRBJ1-2, with D perhaps matching TRBD1 (5 bases). Trimming removed 1 base at V and 8 bases at J, with 20 bases between. There are 16 residues in the CDR3. The V gene's germline CDR1 is SNHLY and CDR2 FYNNEI. The CDR3 nucleotides read TGTGCCAGCAGTGAAGAGCCCGCGGCGGGGACTGGCGGCTACACCTTC. Its translation: CASSEEPAAGTGGYTF.